The 21 T cell receptor beta chains presented below share a single source sample, sequenced in a study of T-cell reconstitution after alpha-beta-depleted transplantation in children. Preparation of the TCRbeta library was carried out with unique molecular identifiers. MiXCR, applied by TCRdb to the PCR reads, yields one record per CDR3 protein. The top ten clones hold 4.8% of a sample with a few hundred thousand distinct CDR3 sequences, around 25% of them seen once. The starting material was PBMCs, mostly from graft donor cells, obtained 360 days after TCRalphabeta/CD19-depleted stem cell transplant. The receptor source for this set is a female patient aged 2-15 years who had a stem cell transplant for congenital amegakaryocytic thrombocytopenia, so the T cells may come from the graft donor.

The chain is built from TRBV9 and TRBJ2-7; D perhaps matches TRBD1 (6 bases). The CDR3 sequence is 14 residues long. Germline CDR1 SGDLS, CDR2 YYNGEE. The germline V and J ends were trimmed by 0 bases and 2 bases, with 9 bases remaining between them. The CDR3 DNA sequence: TGTGCCAGCAGCGTAGGAGGGGGTCCCTACGAGCAGTACTTC. This encodes CASSVGGGPYEQYF.

There are a few counts of this clonotype. J is TRBJ1-3 and V is TRBV21-1; no DNA check was done on the table's D call, TRBD1. TRBV21-1 is described as a pseudogene. CDR3 length equals 16 residues. This CDR3 is CASNPTGDSRGNTIYF. CDR3 bases: TGTGCCAGCAACCCTACAGGGGACAGTCGGGGAAACACCATATATTTT.

As to this clonotype: No DNA is shown, since the ends of the CDR3 on it are uncertain; the CDR3 is the one TCRdb lists. The V and J genes are TRBV6-6 and TRBJ1-4; TRBD1, as called in the table, went unchecked against the DNA. The germline CDR1 and CDR2 sequences are MNHNY and SVGAGI (reference sequence). 13 amino acids form the CDR3, both terminal residues included. This CDR3 reads CASSTSGGGKLFF.

The gene calls are TRBV14 and TRBJ2-1; 9 nucleotides align to TRBD2. This CDR3 region has 15 residues. The V gene end was trimmed by 3 bases and the J gene end by 3 bases; junction bases not matched to a gene: 3. Germline CDR1 is SGHDN and CDR2 is FVKESK. The CDR3 bases are TGTGCCAGCAGCCAGATAGCGGGGGTCTACAATGAGCAGTTCTTC. It is translated as CASSQIAGVYNEQFF.

This sequence joins TRBV20-1 and TRBJ2-7; D may match TRBD1 or TRBD2 (5 bases each). Germline values: CDR1 DFQATT, CDR2 SNEGSKA (reference sequence). Trimming took 8 bases from V and 9 from J, leaving 20 bases between them. The CDR3 length is 12 residues. The CDR3 nucleotides are TGCAGTCTTCAGGGTGGGGGTCCAGGGCAGTACTTC. Translation gives CSLQGGGPGQYF.

This clonotype has only a few counts. CDR3 in amino acids: CASSLEPGSSYEQYF. The CDR3, as DNA: TGTGCCAGCAGCTTAGAGCCGGGATCCTCCTACGAGCAGTACTTC. J is TRBJ2-7 and V is TRBV7-2, with D perhaps matching TRBD2 (5 bases). V was pared by 1 base and J by 0 bases, with 10 bases between. Germline V gene data show CDR1 as SGHTA and CDR2 as FQGNSA. The CDR3 consists of 15 residues.

The V and J genes are TRBV29-1 and TRBJ1-2, with D maybe TRBD1 (6 bases). Germline V CDR1 and CDR2: SQVTM, ANQGSEA. V was shortened by 4 bases and J by 4 bases, with 13 bases between the two germline ends. The CDR3 spans 13 residues. The CDR3 region is CSVAQGQSYGYTF. The CDR3 DNA is TGCAGCGTTGCCCAGGGACAAAGCTATGGCTACACCTTC.

This clonotype has just a few counts. The chain has TRBV6-5 and TRBJ2-2, with 9 bases identical to TRBD2. V dropped 0 bases and J dropped 3; count of bases not matched to a gene: 2. This CDR3 has 16 residues. Germline V lookup: CDR1 MNHEY, CDR2 SVGAGI. The DNA for the CDR3 is TGTGCCAGCAGTTACTCGGCGGGAGGGGACACCGGGGAGCTGTTTTTT. It yields the protein CASSYSAGGDTGELFF.

This clonotype was seen just once. The chain employs TRBV28 and TRBJ1-2; D not certain. The germline V gene encodes CDR1 MDHEN and CDR2 SYDVKM. This CDR3 is 15 amino acids long. V was clipped by 10 bases and J by 3 bases, with 21 bases between them. DNA for the CDR3: TGTGCCACCCTGAAACCAAGGGCGGTGGACTATGGCTACACCTTC. Amino acids: CATLKPRAVDYGYTF.

The rearrangement joins TRBV6-6 to TRBJ2-2; no reliable D call. The V gene's germline CDR1 is MNHNY and CDR2 SVGAGI (reference sequence). Deletions cut 6 bases from V and 5 bases from J, with 10 bases between. The CDR3 loop spans 13 amino acids. As DNA, the CDR3 is TGTGCCAGCAGCCCTACAGAGACCGGGGAGCTGTTTTTT. This gives the protein CASSPTETGELFF.

The chain uses TRBV7-2 and TRBJ1-2; no clear D. CDR1 SGHTA and CDR2 FQGNSA come from the germline V gene. The CDR3 totals 11 residues. V was pared by 4 bases and J by 3 bases, with 3 bases between. CDR3 in DNA: TGTGCCAGCAGCTCCTACTATGGCTACACCTTC. Its translation: CASSSYYGYTF. The full variable domain, rest sourced from reference TRBV7-2 and TRBJ1-2, is GAGVSQSPSNKVTEKGKDVELRCDPISGHTALYWYRQSLGQGLEFLIYFQGNSAPDKSGLPSDRFSAERTGGSVSTLTIQRTQQEDSAVYLCASSSYYGYTFGSGTRLTVV.

This rearrangement joins TRBV28 to TRBJ2-7; D might be TRBD1 (5 bases). V lost 6 bases, J lost 1 base, and 19 bases lay in between. Germline V gives CDR1 MDHEN, CDR2 SYDVKM. The CDR3 is 16 residues long. The CDR3 nucleotides read TGTGCCAGCAGCCCCGTTCAGGGTATCGTATCCTACGAGCAGTACTTC. It translates to CASSPVQGIVSYEQYF.

This clonotype was counted many times. The chain has TRBV20-1 and TRBJ2-1; a possible D gene is TRBD2 (6 bases). CDR1 is DFQATT, CDR2 SNEGSKA, per germline (reference sequence). The CDR3 has 19 residues. V lost 1 base and J lost 0, with 22 bases in between. The CDR3 region is CSARATGVTKISSYNEQFF. CDR3 DNA sequence: TGCAGTGCTAGAGCGACGGGAGTCACAAAGATAAGCTCCTACAATGAGCAGTTCTTC.

There are a few counts of this clonotype. The CDR3 DNA reads as TGTGCCAGCAGCGTACTTTACGCGGGGAACCAGGCTAACTATGGCTACACCTTC. Translation gives CASSVLYAGNQANYGYTF. V is TRBV9 and J is TRBJ1-2; D is ambiguous. V was trimmed by 1 base and J by 0 bases, leaving 19 bases between them. The CDR3 consists of 18 residues. CDR1 and CDR2 from the germline V gene are SGDLS and YYNGEE.

In this sample, this clonotype turned up a few times. The chain couples TRBV29-1 to TRBJ2-7; 9 bases are shared with TRBD2. V lost 7 bases, J lost 6 bases, and 13 bases stayed unmatched. The germline CDR1 and CDR2 sequences are SQVTM and ANQGSEA. The CDR3 consists of 14 residues. The CDR3 DNA follows: TGCAGCGCCACGGGTCGCGGGAGGGCGTCCGAGCAGTACTTC. Its translation: CSATGRGRASEQYF.

This clonotype was seen ten or more times. The chain combines TRBV12-3 or TRBV12-4 with TRBJ2-3; perhaps TRBD1 as D (6 bases). V lost 1 base and J lost 13, with 12 bases in between. The CDR3 loop spans 12 amino acids. The CDR3 loop is CASSLGLDREYF. Here the CDR3 DNA reads TGTGCCAGCAGTTTAGGATTGGACAGAGAGTATTTT.

The chain couples TRBV30 to TRBJ1-5; D is ambiguous. V lost 1 base, J lost 7 bases, and 11 bases lay in between. The V gene's germline CDR1 is GTSNPN and CDR2 SVGIG (reference sequence). This CDR3 contains 13 residues. This chain's CDR3 is CAWSAKGRQPQHF. The CDR3 DNA sequence: TGTGCCTGGAGTGCTAAGGGTCGGCAGCCCCAGCATTTT.

This clonotype came up a few times. J is TRBJ2-1 and V is TRBV7-2, with 7 nucleotides matching TRBD2. Germline V gene data show CDR1 as SGHTA and CDR2 as FQGNSA. The V segment lost 2 bases and the J segment 2 bases; nucleotides outside the gene matches: 3. The CDR3 length is 15 residues. The CDR3 bases are TGTGCCAGCAGCTTATTGGGGGGGGCCTACAATGAGCAGTTCTTC. Protein sequence: CASSLLGGAYNEQFF.

The chain joins TRBV3-1 to TRBJ2-1; D not resolved. CDR3 length equals 13 residues. CDR1 is LGHDT and CDR2 is YNNKEL in the germline V gene (reference sequence). Trimming took off 1 base at V and 7 bases at J, with 8 bases between the two ends. The DNA for the CDR3 is TGTGCCAGCAGCCAAGGTCTACTTAATGAGCAGTTCTTC. This encodes CASSQGLLNEQFF.

The chain carries TRBV20-1 and TRBJ2-3; 7 bases are shared with TRBD2. The CDR3 contains 14 residues. Germline lookup yields CDR1 DFQATT and CDR2 SNEGSKA (reference sequence). The V segment lost 2 bases and the J segment 3 bases; nucleotides outside the gene matches: 5. This chain's CDR3 is CSARSPGGTDTQYF. DNA for the CDR3: TGCAGTGCTAGATCCCCGGGGGGTACAGATACGCAGTATTTT.

This clonotype was counted a few times. This chain links TRBV11-2 with TRBJ2-7, with TRBD2 identical over 8 bases. Unmatched junction bases numbered 5, after V lost 2 bases and J lost 2 bases. This CDR3 is built from 15 residues. The V gene's germline CDR1 is SGHAT and CDR2 FQNNGV. CDR3 sequence reads: CASSLSPTSAYEQYF. The CDR3 region has the DNA TGTGCCAGCAGCTTATCCCCGACTAGCGCCTACGAGCAGTACTTC. Using reference TRBV11-2 and TRBJ2-7 for the parts outside the CDR3, the full variable domain is EAGVAQSPRYKIIEKRQSVAFWCNPISGHATLYWYQQILGQGPKLLIQFQNNGVVDDSQLPKDRFSAERLKGVDSTLKIQPAKLEDSAVYLCASSLSPTSAYEQYFGPGTRLTVT.